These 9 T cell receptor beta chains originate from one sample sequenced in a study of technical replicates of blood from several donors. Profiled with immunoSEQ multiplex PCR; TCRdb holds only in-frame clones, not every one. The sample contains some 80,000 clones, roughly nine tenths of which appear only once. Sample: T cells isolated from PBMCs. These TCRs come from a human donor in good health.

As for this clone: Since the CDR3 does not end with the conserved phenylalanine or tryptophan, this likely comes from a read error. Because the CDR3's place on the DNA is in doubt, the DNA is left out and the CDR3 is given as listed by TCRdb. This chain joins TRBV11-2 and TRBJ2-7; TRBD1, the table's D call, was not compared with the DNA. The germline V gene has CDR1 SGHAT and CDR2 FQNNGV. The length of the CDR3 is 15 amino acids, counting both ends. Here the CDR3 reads CASSPKVGQGRIRLL.

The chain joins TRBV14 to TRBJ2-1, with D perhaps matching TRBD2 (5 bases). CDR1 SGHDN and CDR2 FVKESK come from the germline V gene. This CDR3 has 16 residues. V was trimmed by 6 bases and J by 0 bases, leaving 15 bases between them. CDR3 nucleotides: TGTGCCAGCAGGCCAAGGACTGGAAGCTCCTACAATGAGCAGTTCTTC. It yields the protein CASRPRTGSSYNEQFF.

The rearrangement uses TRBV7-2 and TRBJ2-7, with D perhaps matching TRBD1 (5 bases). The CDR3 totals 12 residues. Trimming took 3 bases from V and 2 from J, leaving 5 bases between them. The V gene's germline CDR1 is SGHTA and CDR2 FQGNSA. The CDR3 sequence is CASSLTAYEQYF. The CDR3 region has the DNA TGTGCCAGCAGCTTGACAGCCTACGAGCAGTACTTC.

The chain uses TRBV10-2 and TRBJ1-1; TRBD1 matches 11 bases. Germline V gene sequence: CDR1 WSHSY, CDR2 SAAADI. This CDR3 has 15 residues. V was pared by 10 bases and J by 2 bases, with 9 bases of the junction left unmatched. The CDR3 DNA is TGCGCCACCCGGGAAGGGACAGGGGGAAACACTGAAGCTTTCTTT. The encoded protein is CATREGTGGNTEAFF.

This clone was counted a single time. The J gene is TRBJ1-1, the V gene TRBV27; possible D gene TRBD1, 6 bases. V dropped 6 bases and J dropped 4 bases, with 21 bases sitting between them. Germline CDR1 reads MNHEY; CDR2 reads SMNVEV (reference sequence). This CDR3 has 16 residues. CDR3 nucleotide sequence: TGTGCCAGCAGACGGACTTACAGGGTTGTAAGCACTGAAGCTTTCTTT. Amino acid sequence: CASRRTYRVVSTEAFF.

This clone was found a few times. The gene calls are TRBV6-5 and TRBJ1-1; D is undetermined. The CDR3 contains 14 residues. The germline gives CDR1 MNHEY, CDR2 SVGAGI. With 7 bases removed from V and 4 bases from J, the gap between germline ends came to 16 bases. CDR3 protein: CASIRTLMGTEAFF. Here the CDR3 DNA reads TGTGCCAGCATTCGGACTCTAATGGGCACTGAAGCTTTCTTT.

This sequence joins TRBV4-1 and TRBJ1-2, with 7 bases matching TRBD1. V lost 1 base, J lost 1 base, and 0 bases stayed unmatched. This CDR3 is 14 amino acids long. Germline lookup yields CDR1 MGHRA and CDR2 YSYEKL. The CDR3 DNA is TGCGCCAGCAGCCAAGGGGACAGTAACTATGGCTACACCTTC. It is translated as CASSQGDSNYGYTF.

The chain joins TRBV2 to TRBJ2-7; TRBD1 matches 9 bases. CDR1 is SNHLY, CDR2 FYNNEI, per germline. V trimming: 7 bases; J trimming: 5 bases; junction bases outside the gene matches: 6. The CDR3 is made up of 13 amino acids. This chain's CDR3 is CASMGDRVDEQYF. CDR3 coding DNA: TGTGCCAGCATGGGGGACAGGGTCGACGAGCAGTACTTC.

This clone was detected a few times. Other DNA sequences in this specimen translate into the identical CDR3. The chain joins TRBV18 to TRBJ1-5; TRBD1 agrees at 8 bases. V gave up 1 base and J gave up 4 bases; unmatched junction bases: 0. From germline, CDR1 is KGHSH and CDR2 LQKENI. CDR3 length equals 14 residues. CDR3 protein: CASSPRQGNQPQHF. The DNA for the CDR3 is TGTGCCAGCTCACCACGACAGGGGAATCAGCCCCAGCATTTT.